This T cell receptor (beta chain) emerged from a study of regulatory T cells in long-lasting Graves disease. Study at large: Patients met the persistent Graves' disease definition after over 5 years of antithyroid drugs with positive TSH receptor antibodies.

Time point given: persistent/refractory GD, antithyroid drugs over 5 years with positive TRAb. Construction of the TCR library relied on RNA isolated from PBMCs. Germline CDR1 SGDLS, CDR2 YYNGEE. V lost 3 bases and J lost 1; bases outside the gene matches: 7. The length of the CDR3 is 15 residues. Arm-PCR of CDR3 regions and iRepertoire HTBI primers were used to build TCR beta libraries. Study processing details: Samples collectively showed fewer than 80 TRBV and 11 to 15 TRBJ segments. TCRdb reprocessed the multiplex PCR reads with MiXCR, giving one entry per CDR3 protein. The V and J calls and clone size come from TCRdb's table, not from the authors' own analysis. The sample carries about 470,000 distinct CDR3 sequences, less than 25% recorded once. This clonotype was seen more than once but under ten times. Its antigen is as yet unknown. Points from the study as a whole: Under persistent disease, TRBV28, TRBJ1-2 and TRBJ2-5 were used preferentially. Those with persistent disease had in common more public clonotypes (around 2,700) than new patients (roughly 1,000).

Here the sequenced sample was peripheral blood mononuclear cells (PBMCs), taken when the disease was refractory, from a patient treated with antithyroid drugs. The source of this sequence is a female donor with Graves disease. J is TRBJ2-7 and V is TRBV9, with 7 bases lining up with TRBD1. The CDR3, as DNA: TGTGCCAGCAGCGCGGGAACGGGACAGTCCTACGAGCAGTACTTC. This sequence encodes CASSAGTGQSYEQYF. The complete variable domain, with remaining parts taken from reference TRBV9 and TRBJ2-7, reads DSGVTQTPKHLITATGQRVTLRCSPRSGDLSVYWYQQSLDQGLQFLIQYYNGEERAKGNILERFSAQQFPDLHSELNLSSLELGDSALYFCASSAGTGQSYEQYFGPGTRLTVT.